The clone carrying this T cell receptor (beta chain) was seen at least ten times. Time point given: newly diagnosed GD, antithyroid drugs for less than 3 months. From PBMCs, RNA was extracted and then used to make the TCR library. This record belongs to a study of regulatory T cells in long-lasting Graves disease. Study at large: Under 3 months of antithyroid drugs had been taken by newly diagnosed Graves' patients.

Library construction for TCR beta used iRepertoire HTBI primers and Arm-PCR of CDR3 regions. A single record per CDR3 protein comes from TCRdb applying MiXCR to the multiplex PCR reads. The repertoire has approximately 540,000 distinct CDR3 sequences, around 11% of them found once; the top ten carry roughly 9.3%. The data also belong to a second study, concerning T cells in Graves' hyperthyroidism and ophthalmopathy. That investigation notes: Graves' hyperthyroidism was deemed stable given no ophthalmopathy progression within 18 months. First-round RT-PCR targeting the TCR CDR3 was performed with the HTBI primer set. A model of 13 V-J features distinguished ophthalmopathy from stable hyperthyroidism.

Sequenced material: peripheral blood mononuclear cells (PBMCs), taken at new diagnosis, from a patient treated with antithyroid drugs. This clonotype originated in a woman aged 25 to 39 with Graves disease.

The CDR3 here is CASSVAGSRSYEQYF. In DNA, the CDR3 is TGTGCCAGCAGCGTAGCTGGGTCCAGGTCCTACGAGCAGTACTTC. The V call is TRBV9, the J call TRBJ2-7; D unresolved. Germline CDR1 reads SGDLS; CDR2 reads YYNGEE. This CDR3 has 15 amino acids. The V gene lost 0 bases and the J gene lost 1 base, with 11 bases spanning the gap. The whole variable domain, filled in from reference TRBV9 and TRBJ2-7, reads DSGVTQTPKHLITATGQRVTLRCSPRSGDLSVYWYQQSLDQGLQFLIQYYNGEERAKGNILERFSAQQFPDLHSELNLSSLELGDSALYFCASSVAGSRSYEQYFGPGTRLTVT.